The TCR beta chain under discussion was sequenced for a study of blood T cell repertoires in COVID-19. For the study at large: Both acute and convalescent COVID-19 samples were obtained from the United States, Italy and Spain. The cDNA or gDNA used as material had been derived from T cells, B-cell-depleted T cells, or PBMCs.

The CDR3 totals 18 residues. Per the germline V gene, CDR1 is LNHNV and CDR2 is YYDKDF (reference sequence). Trimming removed 0 bases from V and 0 bases from J, with 15 bases in between. In the authors' workflow: Estimation of nucleated cell counts relied on the amplification of reference gene primers. TCRdb's copy holds only in-frame clones and misses some; the assay was immunoSEQ multiplex PCR. V, J and clone size are those of that table, while D and trimming were read from the DNA. The data contain roughly 60,000 clones, 75% to 80% of them seen just once; the ten biggest clones take up about 25%. Sequenced material: peripheral blood. The rearrangement links TRBV15 to TRBJ1-5, with no clear D. The clonotype was recovered from a human donor in a cohort sampled during active COVID-19. The CDR3 sequence: CATSRDYARYYSNQPQHF. The DNA of the CDR3 is TGTGCCACCAGCAGAGATTATGCCAGATACTATAGCAATCAGCCCCAGCATTTT.